Here is one T cell receptor beta chain with its context. The data were taken from a study of blood T cell repertoires in COVID-19. Across the study: PBMCs, B-cell-depleted T cells, or T cells provided the cDNA or gDNA that made up the material.

TCRdb's table, derived via immunoSEQ multiplex PCR, lists solely in-frame clones and lacks some. The data show about half a million clones, roughly 88% seen once. The TCR sequence derives from a human donor in a cohort sampled during active COVID-19. What was sequenced was peripheral blood.

The CDR3 loop is CATSDYTGEQYF. The CDR3 nucleotides are TGTGCCACCAGTGATTATACAGGGGAGCAGTACTTC. The chain is built from TRBV24-1 and TRBJ2-7; D is perhaps TRBD1 (6 bases). The V and J ends lost 2 bases and 7 bases respectively, with 8 bases between them. The CDR3 loop spans 12 amino acids. Germline lookup yields CDR1 KGHDR and CDR2 SFDVKD.